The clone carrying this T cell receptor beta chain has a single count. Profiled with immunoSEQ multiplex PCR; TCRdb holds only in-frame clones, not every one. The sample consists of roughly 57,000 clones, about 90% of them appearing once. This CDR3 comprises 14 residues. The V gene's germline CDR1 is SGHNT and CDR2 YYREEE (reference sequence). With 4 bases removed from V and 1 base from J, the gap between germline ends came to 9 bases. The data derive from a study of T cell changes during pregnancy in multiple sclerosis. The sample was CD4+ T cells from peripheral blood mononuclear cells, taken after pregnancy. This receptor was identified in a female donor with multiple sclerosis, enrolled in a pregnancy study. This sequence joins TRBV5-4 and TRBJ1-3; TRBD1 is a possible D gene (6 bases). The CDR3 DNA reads TGTGCCAGCAGCCGACAGGATTCTGGAAACACCATATATTTT. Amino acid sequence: CASSRQDSGNTIYF.